This TCR beta chain appears in the sequencing data of a study of T cell responses to AZD1222 COVID-19 vaccine. Details on this clone: No antigen is known for it.

This table comes from immunoSEQ multiplex PCR, and its TCRdb copy is limited to in-frame clones, with some not included. There are roughly 40,000 clones in the sample; about nine tenths occur only once, and 26% lies in the top ten. This CDR3 is 16 amino acids long. From germline, CDR1 is MGHRA and CDR2 YSYEKL. V gave up 0 bases and J gave up 5 bases; unmatched junction bases: 6. Broader study findings: Clonal diversity may have been underestimated in mostly white British donors. A rise in Spike-specific TCR breadth and depth followed two AZD1222 doses. No repertoire was sampled before or during the peak T cell response, only after it. At baseline, seropositivity was found in only 5 to 7 AZD1222 recipients.

The genes are TRBV4-1 and TRBJ1-2; 10 bases line up with TRBD1. This specimen was peripheral blood, taken 28 days after the second dose of the MenACWY control vaccine. This TCR derives from an adult who received the MenACWY meningococcal vaccine as a control. The CDR3 loop is CASSQEGTGVVYGYTF. The CDR3 coding sequence is TGCGCCAGCAGCCAAGAAGGGACAGGGGTGGTATATGGCTACACCTTC.